This T cell receptor (beta chain) appears in the sequencing data of a study of blood T cell repertoires in COVID-19. V shed 5 bases and J 1 base; nucleotides not matched to a gene: 9. Germline V lookup: CDR1 SGHDT, CDR2 YYEEEE. This CDR3 contains 15 residues. Data came from immunoSEQ multiplex PCR; TCRdb stores just in-frame clones and leaves some out. The sample records 110,000 to 150,000 clones, 84% being singletons. The sequence was obtained from a man aged 35 to 55 with acute COVID-19. Source material: PBMCs or T cells enriched from blood (not recorded which). This chain links TRBV5-6 with TRBJ2-7, with 7 bases that match TRBD1. CDR3 loop: CASRHRGPASYEQYF. The CDR3 region has the DNA TGTGCCAGCAGACACAGGGGTCCAGCTTCCTACGAGCAGTACTTC.